At least ten counts were recorded for the clone carrying this T cell receptor beta chain. The sample comes from a study of neurological immune-mediated disorders. In the study overall: In a group of some 35 multiple sclerosis patients, roughly 30 had the relapsing-remitting type and 3 had the secondary progressive type.

From 15-18 subjects, over 160 million TCR-beta sequences were obtained in each sequencing run. TCRdb re-analysed the 5' RACE reads in MiXCR, keeping a single row per CDR3 protein. The sample consists of some 61,000 distinct CDR3 sequences, around 3.9% of them appearing once. The sequence derives from a man aged 25-40 years with multiple sclerosis. The specimen sequenced was PBMCs.

The CDR3 loop reads CASRLTQTDTQYF. The CDR3 coding sequence is TGTGCCAGCAGGTTGACACAAACAGATACGCAGTATTTT. The V gene is TRBV11-2, the J gene TRBJ2-3; D remains ambiguous. The germline V and J ends were trimmed by 6 bases and 3 bases, with 10 bases remaining between them. Germline V gene lookup returns CDR1 SGHAT and CDR2 FQNNGV. The CDR3 has 13 amino acids.